Sequencing of this T cell receptor (beta chain) was carried out in a study of chemoradiotherapy in HPV16-positive cancers. Repertoires were sampled repeatedly during chemoradiotherapy. Notes on the study in general: During treatment, candidate HPV-specific clones and E7-related motifs expanded in tumor.

This CDR3 is 10 amino acids long. Per germline, CDR1 SEHNR and CDR2 FQNEAQ (reference sequence). The germline V and J ends were trimmed by 8 bases and 2 bases, with 4 bases remaining between them. Data came from immunoSEQ multiplex PCR; TCRdb stores just in-frame clones and leaves some out. The data contain roughly 4,700 clones, 85% to 95% of them singletons. About this clone itself: Antigen specificity is unknown.

The sample here was taken from a patient who underwent chemoradiotherapy. The chain employs TRBV7-9 and TRBJ2-7; D is ambiguous. This sequence was found in a human donor with HPV-associated anogenital cancer. This CDR3 is CASGTYEQYF. DNA of the CDR3: TGTGCCAGCGGAACCTACGAGCAGTACTTC.